This T cell receptor (beta chain) was recorded in a study of blood T cell repertoires in COVID-19. This clone was detected once. CDR3 size: 15 residues. V dropped 1 base and J dropped 2; count of bases not matched to a gene: 2. Germline loops: CDR1 SGHAT, CDR2 FQNNGV. TCRdb's copy holds only in-frame clones and misses some; the assay was immunoSEQ multiplex PCR. The sample lists some 120,000 clones, 80% to 90% occurring once. The rearrangement uses TRBV11-2 and TRBJ2-3; 8 nucleotides line up with TRBD2. This clonotype was sampled from a woman in her 50s with acute or convalescent COVID-19. Specimen: peripheral blood. The CDR3, as DNA: TGTGCCAGCAGCTTAGTAGCGGGGCTCACAGATACGCAGTATTTT. This translates into CASSLVAGLTDTQYF.